One and the same sample provided the 25 T cell receptor beta chains below, sequenced in a study of blood T cell repertoires in COVID-19. Profiling relied on immunoSEQ multiplex PCR, and the TCRdb table lists in-frame clones only, not all of them. The repertoire holds about 45,000 clones, with 70% to 90% as singletons. What was sequenced was peripheral blood. Receptors were obtained from a human donor in a cohort sampled during active COVID-19.

The rearrangement joins TRBV18 to TRBJ1-1, with 7 bases identical to TRBD1. Trimming took 3 bases from V and 3 from J; bases not matched to a gene: 13. The CDR3 runs to 17 residues. Germline assignment: CDR1 KGHSH and CDR2 LQKENI. The DNA for the CDR3 is TGTGCCAGCTCACCCAAGTTTTCACAGGGGTCGGACACTGAAGCTTTCTTT. This gives the protein CASSPKFSQGSDTEAFF.

The chain combines TRBV19 with TRBJ2-7; no reliable D call. The germline V gene has CDR1 LNHDA and CDR2 SQIVND (reference sequence). V was pared by 4 bases and J by 1 base, with 14 bases between. The CDR3 spans 15 residues. DNA for the CDR3: TGTGCCAGTAGTACCCGACAAACACAATCCTACGAGCAGTACTTC. This gives the protein CASSTRQTQSYEQYF.

The rearrangement uses TRBV15 and TRBJ2-1, with D maybe TRBD2 (5 bases). V dropped 0 bases and J dropped 6 bases, with 12 bases sitting between them. CDR3 length: 15 amino acids. Germline V lookup: CDR1 LNHNV, CDR2 YYDKDF (reference sequence). CDR3 sequence (DNA): TGTGCCACCAGCAGAGATCATTCGGGGTCCAATGAGCAGTTCTTC. Amino acids: CATSRDHSGSNEQFF.

J is TRBJ2-5 and V is TRBV24-1; 9 nucleotides match TRBD2. CDR1 is KGHDR and CDR2 is SFDVKD in the germline V gene. J lost 5 bases, V lost 3 bases, and 6 bases had no gene match. The CDR3 spans 15 residues. The DNA for the CDR3 is TGTGCCACCAGTGATACGGGCCTAGCGGGGGAGACCCAGTACTTC. Its protein is CATSDTGLAGETQYF.

The V and J genes are TRBV12-3 or TRBV12-4 and TRBJ1-2, with no clear D. With 3 bases removed from V and 4 bases from J, the gap between germline ends came to 9 bases. CDR3 length: 13 residues. The CDR3: CASSFRRFYGYTF. Here the CDR3 DNA reads TGTGCCAGCAGTTTTAGGAGGTTCTATGGCTACACCTTC.

The chain is built from TRBV9 and TRBJ1-6, with 8 bases identical to TRBD1. The CDR3 contains 14 residues. Germline-derived CDR1 and CDR2 are SGDLS and YYNGEE. Trimming cost V 3 bases and J 9 bases; bases outside gene matches: 5. CDR3 region: CASSAQGEASPLHF. The CDR3 nucleotides are TGTGCCAGCAGCGCACAGGGGGAAGCTTCACCCCTCCACTTT.

The chain couples TRBV19 to TRBJ2-7, with 9 bases that match TRBD1. After removal of 4 bases from V and 4 bases from J, the junction contained 8 bases not matched to a gene. CDR3 length equals 15 residues. The germline gives CDR1 LNHDA, CDR2 SQIVND (reference sequence). As DNA, the CDR3 is TGTGCCAGTAGTAAACCTTCGACAGGGGGGTACGAGCAGTACTTC. Its protein is CASSKPSTGGYEQYF. Looking up the rest from reference TRBV19 and TRBJ2-7 gives the full variable domain: DGGITQSPKYLFRKEGQNVTLSCEQNLNHDAMYWYRQDPGQGLRLIYYSQIVNDFQKGDIAEGYSVSREKKESFPLTVTSAQKNPTAFYLCASSKPSTGGYEQYFGPGTRLTVT.

The chain has TRBV7-9 and TRBJ2-5; 7 bases line up with TRBD1. CDR1 and CDR2 from the germline V gene are SEHNR and FQNEAQ (reference sequence). Trimming took 4 bases from V and 4 from J; bases not matched to a gene: 9. This CDR3 comprises 15 residues. The CDR3 nucleotides read TGTGCCAGCAGCTCCTTACAGGGGACCAGAGAGACCCAGTACTTC. Its translation: CASSSLQGTRETQYF.

J is TRBJ2-5 and V is TRBV4-2; D unresolved. This CDR3 has 13 residues. V dropped 4 bases and J dropped 2 bases, with 8 bases sitting between them. Per the germline V gene, CDR1 is LGHNA and CDR2 is YNFKEQ. CDR3 in amino acids: CASSRNYQETQYF. The CDR3 nucleotides are TGTGCCAGCAGCCGCAACTATCAAGAGACCCAGTACTTC.

This chain uses TRBV9 with TRBJ1-1; 7 bases fit TRBD1. The CDR3 covers 14 residues. CDR1 is SGDLS and CDR2 is YYNGEE in the germline V gene. V lost 4 bases to trimming and J lost 1 base; unmatched junction nucleotides: 4. The CDR3 sequence is CASSSRQGNTEAFF. The CDR3 nucleotides read TGTGCCAGCAGCTCTAGACAGGGGAACACTGAAGCTTTCTTT.

The chain joins TRBV19 to TRBJ1-6, with TRBD1 as a possible D gene (5 bases). The CDR3 sequence is 14 residues long. V dropped 2 bases and J dropped 10 bases, with 12 bases sitting between them. CDR1 and CDR2 (germline): LNHDA, SQIVND (reference sequence). Here the CDR3 reads CASSIRGGRSPLHF. CDR3 coding DNA: TGTGCCAGTAGTATACGGGGCGGGAGGTCACCCCTCCACTTT.

The chain links TRBV19 to TRBJ2-3, with a tentative D call TRBD2 (7 bases). The germline gives CDR1 LNHDA, CDR2 SQIVND (reference sequence). Trimming stripped 3 bases from V and 5 bases from J, with 12 bases between. This CDR3 contains 14 residues. CDR3 in DNA: TGTGCCAGTAGTATTACAGGGAGGGGAGATACGCAGTATTTT. Translating gives CASSITGRGDTQYF.

This clone was seen just once. The V and J genes are TRBV5-1 and TRBJ2-1; D unresolved. The CDR3 has 14 amino acids. The germline gives CDR1 SGHRS, CDR2 YFSETQ. Deletions cut 0 bases from V and 2 bases from J, with 6 bases between. The CDR3 DNA reads TGCGCCAGCAGCTTGGGCCAGACCTACAATGAGCAGTTCTTC. This gives the protein CASSLGQTYNEQFF.

The V and J genes are TRBV3-1 (or the pseudogene TRBV3-2) and TRBJ2-1, with TRBD1 matching over 9 bases. Looked up from germline, CDR1 is LGHDT and CDR2 is YNNKEL (reference sequence). With 0 bases clipped from V and 8 bases from J, the junction kept 8 bases outside the gene matches. The CDR3 extends over 16 amino acids. The CDR3 nucleotides read TGTGCCAGCAGCCAAGAAACGGGACAGGGTTTGGATGAGCAGTTCTTC. This translates into CASSQETGQGLDEQFF.

This clone appeared a single time. This chain connects TRBV11-3 to TRBJ2-5; a weak D match, TRBD2 (6 bases). V was pared by 4 bases and J by 2 bases, with 8 bases between. The CDR3 sequence is 13 residues long. Germline V gives CDR1 SGHNT, CDR2 YENEEA. CDR3 nucleotide sequence: TGTGCCAGCAGCTCCGGGAGTCAAGAGACCCAGTACTTC. Residues: CASSSGSQETQYF.

The chain employs TRBV28 and TRBJ1-5; D possibly corresponds to TRBD1 (6 bases). This CDR3 comprises 13 residues. V was trimmed by 5 bases and J by 5 bases, leaving 10 bases between them. Germline assignment: CDR1 MDHEN and CDR2 SYDVKM. The CDR3 DNA sequence: TGTGCCAGCAGTCCTTCAGGGGATCAGCCCCAGCATTTT. Amino acids: CASSPSGDQPQHF. Full variable domain (rest looked up from reference TRBV28 and TRBJ1-5): DVKVTQSSRYLVKRTGEKVFLECVQDMDHENMFWYRQDPGLGLRLIYFSYDVKMKEKGDIPEGYSVSREKKERFSLILESASTNQTSMYLCASSPSGDQPQHFGDGTRLSIL.

The chain joins TRBV18 to TRBJ2-3, with 7 bases identical to TRBD2. This CDR3 has 13 amino acids. The germline V gene has CDR1 KGHSH and CDR2 LQKENI. J was trimmed by 1 base and V by 8 bases; bases with no gene match: 3. CDR3 amino acids: CASRTSGTDTQYF. The CDR3 DNA sequence: TGTGCCAGCCGCACTAGCGGCACAGATACGCAGTATTTT.

About this clone: One end of the junction varies from germline; a read error may be responsible. V is TRBV19 and J is TRBJ2-5, with 11 bases aligning to TRBD2. Germline V gene data show CDR1 as LNHDA and CDR2 as SQIVND (reference sequence). The CDR3 spans 15 residues. The CDR3 sequence: CASSTSSGGFPLSDF. The CDR3 DNA is TGTGCCAGTAGTACGTCTAGCGGGGGGTTTCCCCTAAGTGACTTC.

The CDR3 bases are TGTGCCAGCAGCCCCTTGCGCTCGAACACTGAAGCTTTCTTT. Protein: CASSPLRSNTEAFF. This chain connects TRBV3-1 (or the pseudogene TRBV3-2) to TRBJ1-1, with D unclear. Germline CDR1 and CDR2: LGHDT and YNNKEL (reference sequence). V gave up 4 bases and J gave up 1 base, with 10 bases separating them. The CDR3 consists of 14 residues.

This clone was detected a few times. J is TRBJ1-1 and V is TRBV6-6, with D possibly being TRBD1 (6 bases). Deletions cut 2 bases from V and 3 bases from J, with 16 bases between. CDR1 is MNHNY, CDR2 SVGAGI, per germline (reference sequence). The CDR3 has 16 amino acids. The CDR3 loop reads CASSYKRGWLDTEAFF. In DNA, the CDR3 is TGTGCCAGCAGTTACAAGAGGGGGTGGCTCGACACTGAAGCTTTCTTT.

V and J are TRBV11-3 and TRBJ2-1; D possibly corresponds to TRBD2 (6 bases). Germline lookup yields CDR1 SGHNT and CDR2 YENEEA. Trimming shortened V by 1 base and J by 10 bases, and 8 bases separated the two germline ends. The CDR3 has 12 amino acids. DNA for the CDR3: TGTGCCAGCAGCTTAGTGAGCGGGGAGCAGTTCTTC. This sequence encodes CASSLVSGEQFF.

The V and J genes are TRBV15 and TRBJ2-1; 9 bases agree with TRBD1. V lost 5 bases and J lost 5; bases outside the gene matches: 13. Germline-derived CDR1 and CDR2 are LNHNV and YYDKDF (reference sequence). The length of the CDR3 is 17 residues. CDR3 sequence (DNA): TGTGCCACCAGCCGGGGGGTCGGGACAGGGAGGAACAATGAGCAGTTCTTC. It yields the protein CATSRGVGTGRNNEQFF.

The chain is built from TRBV5-1 and TRBJ1-3; 7 bases map to TRBD1. The V and J ends lost 5 bases and 3 bases, in that order; junction bases with no gene match: 5. The germline gives CDR1 SGHRS, CDR2 YFSETQ. The CDR3 is 14 amino acids. The DNA for the CDR3 is TGCGCCAGCAGACCAGGGGACAGTGGAAACACCATATATTTT. Its translation: CASRPGDSGNTIYF.

In nucleotides, the CDR3 is TGCGCCAGCAGTCCTGGACAGGGAACCTACGAGCAGTACTTC. This encodes CASSPGQGTYEQYF. This chain uses TRBV10-2 with TRBJ2-7, with 8 bases aligning to TRBD1. Unmatched junction bases numbered 5, after V lost 5 bases and J lost 2 bases. Germline V lookup: CDR1 WSHSY, CDR2 SAAADI. The CDR3 is made up of 14 amino acids.

The V call is TRBV27, the J call TRBJ2-3, with 16 bases fitting TRBD2. V shed 5 bases, J shed 6 bases, and the junction held 11 bases outside the gene matches. Per germline, CDR1 MNHEY and CDR2 SMNVEV (reference sequence). This CDR3 has 18 residues. Here the CDR3 reads CASSPGTSGGAWMDTQYF. DNA of the CDR3: TGTGCCAGCAGTCCAGGGACTAGCGGGGGGGCGTGGATGGATACGCAGTATTTT.